A selection of T cell receptor beta chains follows, all from one sample in a study of blood T cells in healthy people across ages. A single record per CDR3 protein comes from TCRdb applying MiXCR to the 5' RACE reads. The sample shows roughly 1,700,000 distinct CDR3 sequences, roughly 27% of them seen only once. The sequenced sample consisted of blood. These receptors all stem from a woman aged 25 to 45 in good health. The CDR3 runs from the conserved cysteine through the conserved F or W. D genes are given only for firm matches. Clone size appears in some rows only: once, few, many, or a class for an expanded clone.

>-|TRBV14|TRBJ2-3|-
CASSQSGRARTDTQYF
TGTGCCAGCAGCCAATCCGGGCGGGCACGCACAGATACGCAGTATTTT
>many|TRBV5-1|TRBJ1-2|TRBD1
CASRVETGADYGYTF
TGCGCCAGCAGGGTCGAGACAGGGGCCGACTATGGCTACACCTTC
>many|TRBV18|TRBJ2-4|-
CASSPLSGAQNIQYF
TGTGCCAGCTCACCACTTTCCGGGGCTCAAAACATTCAGTACTTC
>few|TRBV3-1|TRBJ2-2|TRBD2
CASSPTIGTSGHRDTGELFF
TGTGCCAGCAGCCCAACTATTGGGACTAGCGGTCATCGGGACACCGGGGAGCTGTTTTTT
>-|TRBV30|TRBJ1-5|-
CAWSSRARQPQHF
TGTGCCTGGAGTAGCAGGGCTAGACAGCCCCAGCATTTT
>-|TRBV5-1|TRBJ2-5|TRBD2
CASSETSGGVQETQYF
TGCGCCAGCAGCGAGACTAGCGGGGGGGTTCAAGAGACCCAGTACTTC
>-|TRBV9|TRBJ2-7|TRBD2
CASSGGGGFDEQYF
TGTGCCAGCAGCGGGGGGGGAGGGTTCGACGAGCAGTACTTC
>many|TRBV4-3|TRBJ2-7|-
CASSQDRAATYEQYF
TGCGCCAGCAGCCAAGATAGGGCGGCAACCTACGAGCAGTACTTC
>few|TRBV12-3/TRBV12-4|TRBJ1-6|-
CASRRTGWDNSPLHF
TGTGCCAGCAGACGAACAGGGTGGGATAATTCACCCCTCCACTTT
>-|TRBV7-6|TRBJ1-5|-
CASSMRTGPGGNQPQHF
TGTGCCAGCAGCATGCGAACAGGTCCGGGGGGCAATCAGCCCCAGCATTTT
>many|TRBV29-1|TRBJ1-2|-
CSVERESYGYTF
TGCAGCGTTGAGAGGGAGAGTTATGGCTACACCTTC
>once|TRBV12-3/TRBV12-4|TRBJ2-2|-
CASSQGGGATGELFF
TGTGCCAGCAGCCAAGGAGGGGGCGCCACCGGGGAGCTGTTTTTT
>-|TRBV28|TRBJ1-4|-
CASNPSFNEKLFF
TGTGCCAGCAATCCGAGCTTTAATGAAAAACTGTTTTTT
>many|TRBV12-3/TRBV12-4|TRBJ2-3|-
CASSLGLDTDTQYF
TGTGCCAGCAGTTTGGGTCTCGACACAGATACGCAGTATTTT
>-|TRBV7-3|TRBJ2-1|TRBD1
CASSLTRQGRNEQFF
TGTGCCAGCAGCCTGACACGACAGGGTAGAAATGAGCAGTTCTTC
>few|TRBV5-1|TRBJ2-1|TRBD1
CASSLVGQPQGEQFF
TGCGCCAGCAGCTTGGTGGGACAGCCCCAAGGGGAGCAGTTCTTC
>-|TRBV30|TRBJ2-3|TRBD2
CAWNLGLAGSTDTQYF
TGTGCCTGGAACTTGGGACTAGCGGGGAGCACAGATACGCAGTATTTT
>few|TRBV20-1|TRBJ2-7|TRBD2
CSASRGLAGNYEQYF
TGCAGTGCTAGTCGAGGACTAGCGGGCAACTACGAGCAGTACTTC
>-|TRBV6-5|TRBJ2-1|-
CASSKKGISYNEQFF
TGTGCCAGCAGTAAAAAGGGGATATCATACAATGAGCAGTTCTTC
>-|TRBV3-1|TRBJ2-7|-
CASSQAWGGPYEQYF
TGTGCCAGCAGCCAAGCGTGGGGGGGCCCCTACGAGCAGTACTTC
>-|TRBV6-5|TRBJ2-7|-
CASSYSPKGYEQYF
TGTGCCAGCAGTTACTCACCCAAGGGCTACGAGCAGTACTTC
>-|TRBV21-1|TRBJ2-7|-
CASSCLGPLSYEQYF
TGTGCCAGCAGCTGTTTGGGACCGCTCTCCTACGAGCAGTACTTC
>many|TRBV7-2|TRBJ2-6|TRBD1
CASSLQGAVGANVLTF
TGTGCCAGCAGCTTACAGGGGGCGGTCGGGGCCAACGTCCTGACTTTC
>many|TRBV4-1|TRBJ2-6|-
CASSQDNLGPGTLSGANVLTF
TGCGCCAGCAGCCAAGATAATCTGGGACCTGGCACCCTCTCTGGGGCCAACGTCCTGACTTTC
>few|TRBV6-6|TRBJ2-5|-
CASSYSSYPEETQYF
TGTGCCAGCAGTTACTCGAGCTATCCGGAAGAGACCCAGTACTTC
>-|TRBV7-9|TRBJ2-3|-
CATNDRNTDTQYF
TGTGCCACGAACGACAGGAACACAGATACGCAGTATTTT
>-|TRBV7-9|TRBJ1-2|-
CASSLYVYGYTF
TGTGCCAGCAGCTTATATGTTTATGGCTACACCTTC
>few|TRBV18|TRBJ1-4|-
CASSVRGTNEKLFF
TGTGCCAGCTCAGTCCGAGGCACTAATGAAAAACTGTTTTTT
>-|TRBV20-1|TRBJ1-3|-
CSAAQDPSGNTIYF
TGCAGTGCCGCACAGGACCCATCTGGAAACACCATATATTTT
>many|TRBV12-3/TRBV12-4|TRBJ2-7|-
CASMRGLSYEQYF
TGTGCCAGCATGCGGGGGCTCTCCTACGAGCAGTACTTC
>-|TRBV6-5|TRBJ2-2|TRBD1
CAINRGLAGELFF
TGTGCCATTAACAGGGGGCTGGCCGGGGAGCTGTTTTTT